This TCR beta chain was sequenced during a study of cytomegalovirus exposure and HLA in healthy donors. Background on the study: Some 77 million unique TCRs from HLA-typed donors were held in an early release of data. Points from the study as a whole: A previous analysis found most TCR beta V segments productive roughly 87% or roughly 30% of the time.

Primers for the PCR totalled 60 Vbeta and 13 Jbeta. TCRdb keeps only in-frame clones here, not all; method: immunoSEQ multiplex PCR. The sample comprises under 150,000 clones, over 75% of which are singletons, and more than 2.5% rests with the top ten. Details on this clone: The antigen remains undetermined.

The ends lost 5 bases at V and 2 bases at J; junction bases unmatched: 3. The germline CDR1 and CDR2 sequences are SNHLY and FYNNEI. The CDR3 is 14 residues long. The sample consisted of PBMCs. This chain uses TRBV2 with TRBJ1-5; the match to TRBD1 covers 7 bases. The source is a male donor in good health and CMV-seronegative. The CDR3 DNA reads as TGTGCCAGCAGTCCAACAGGGGGCAATCAGCCCCAGCATTTT. Protein sequence: CASSPTGGNQPQHF.